These 4 T cell receptor beta chains were all obtained from the same sample, sequenced in a study of cytomegalovirus exposure and HLA in healthy donors. Sequencing was performed with immunoSEQ multiplex PCR; in TCRdb, only in-frame clones are kept and a portion is missing. The top ten hold nearly 5% of the sample, which has about 120,000 clones, around 88% seen once. The sequenced material came from PBMCs. The receptors originated from a man between 18 and 35 years old in good health and CMV-seronegative.

V and J are TRBV14 and TRBJ2-2; D perhaps matches TRBD1 (6 bases). The V and J ends lost 6 bases and 2 bases respectively, with 10 bases between them. Germline V gene lookup returns CDR1 SGHDN and CDR2 FVKESK. The CDR3 runs to 14 residues. The CDR3 DNA reads as TGTGCCAGCAGGCGGACAGTCAACACCGGGGAGCTGTTTTTT. Residues: CASRRTVNTGELFF.

The V and J genes are TRBV10-1 and TRBJ2-5, with 11 nucleotides matching TRBD2. This CDR3 has 15 amino acids. With 3 bases clipped from V and 5 bases from J, the junction kept 5 bases outside the gene matches. Germline V gene data show CDR1 as WNHNN and CDR2 as SYGVQD (reference sequence). Here the CDR3 reads CASSETSGSGETQYF. The CDR3, as DNA: TGCGCCAGCAGTGAAACTAGCGGGAGTGGCGAGACCCAGTACTTC.

The table lists this clone with a count of one. The chain links TRBV30 to TRBJ1-5; a weak D match, TRBD1 (5 bases). V lost 3 bases to trimming and J lost 6 bases, with 12 bases between them. The germline V gene encodes CDR1 GTSNPN and CDR2 SVGIG (reference sequence). This CDR3 has 13 amino acids. The CDR3 DNA sequence: TGTGCCTGGAGCGCAGGGCTTGGTCAGCCCCAGCATTTT. It yields the protein CAWSAGLGQPQHF.

J is TRBJ2-5 and V is TRBV5-4; TRBD2 matches 7 bases. Germline CDR1 and CDR2: SGHNT and YYREEE (reference sequence). J lost 5 bases, V lost 4 bases, and 17 bases had no gene match. The CDR3 length is 17 residues. The CDR3 bases are TGTGCCAGCAGCCTGTCCGGGAGGCCGGCGCGGATGGAGACCCAGTACTTC. Amino acids: CASSLSGRPARMETQYF.